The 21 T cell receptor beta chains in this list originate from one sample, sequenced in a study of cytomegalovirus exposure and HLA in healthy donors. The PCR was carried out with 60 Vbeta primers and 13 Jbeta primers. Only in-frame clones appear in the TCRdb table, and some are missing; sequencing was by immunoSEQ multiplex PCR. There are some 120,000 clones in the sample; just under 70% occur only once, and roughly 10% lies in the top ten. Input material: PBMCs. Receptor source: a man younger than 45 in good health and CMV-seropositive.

Here the CDR3 reads CASSEERGTGHNEQFF. Here the CDR3 DNA reads TGCGCCAGCAGTGAGGAACGTGGGACAGGGCACAATGAGCAGTTCTTC. V usage is TRBV10-2 and J usage is TRBJ2-1; 9 nucleotides line up with TRBD1. The CDR3 is 16 residues long. CDR1 and CDR2 (germline): WSHSY, SAAADI. The junction had 7 bases not matched to a gene; V was cut back by 2 bases and J by 5 bases.

CDR3 loop: CASFGSGKGDEQFF. Written as DNA, the CDR3 is TGTGCCAGCTTCGGGAGCGGGAAGGGGGATGAGCAGTTCTTC. This chain connects TRBV28 to TRBJ2-1, with a weak D call TRBD2 (7 bases). This CDR3 has 14 residues. V was shortened by 8 bases and J by 8 bases, with 19 bases between the two germline ends. The germline V gene has CDR1 MDHEN and CDR2 SYDVKM.

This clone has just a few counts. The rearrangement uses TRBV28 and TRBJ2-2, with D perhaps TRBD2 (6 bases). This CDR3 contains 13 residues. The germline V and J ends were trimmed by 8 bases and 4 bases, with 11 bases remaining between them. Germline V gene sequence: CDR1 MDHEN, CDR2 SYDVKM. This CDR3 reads CASGGAITGELFF. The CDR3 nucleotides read TGTGCCAGCGGCGGGGCCATCACCGGGGAGCTGTTTTTT.

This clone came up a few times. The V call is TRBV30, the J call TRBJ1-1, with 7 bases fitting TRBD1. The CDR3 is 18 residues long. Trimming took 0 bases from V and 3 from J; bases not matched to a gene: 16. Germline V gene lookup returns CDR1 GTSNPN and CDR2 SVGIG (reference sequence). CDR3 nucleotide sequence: TGTGCCTGGAGTGTAGAGTACTGGGACAGCCGGAGGGACACTGAAGCTTTCTTT. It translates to CAWSVEYWDSRRDTEAFF.

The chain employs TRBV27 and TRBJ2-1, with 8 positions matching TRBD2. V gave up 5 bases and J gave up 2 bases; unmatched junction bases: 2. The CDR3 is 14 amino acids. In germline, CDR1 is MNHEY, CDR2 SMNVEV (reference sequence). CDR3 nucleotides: TGTGCCAGCAGTAGCGGGAGACCCTACAATGAGCAGTTCTTC. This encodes CASSSGRPYNEQFF.

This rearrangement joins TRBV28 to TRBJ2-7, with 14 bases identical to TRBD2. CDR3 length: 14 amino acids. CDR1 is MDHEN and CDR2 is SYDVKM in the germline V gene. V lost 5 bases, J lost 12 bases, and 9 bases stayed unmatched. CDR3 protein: CASSPMTSGRAMYV. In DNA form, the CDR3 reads TGTGCCAGCAGTCCAATGACTAGCGGGAGGGCCATGTACGTC.

The CDR3 sequence is CASSLATGTNTEAFF. CDR3 coding DNA: TGCGCCAGCAGCTTGGCAACAGGGACGAACACTGAAGCTTTCTTT. The chain employs TRBV5-1 and TRBJ1-1; D may be TRBD1 (6 bases). V lost 0 bases and J 1 base, leaving 10 bases between the germline ends. CDR1 and CDR2 (germline): SGHRS, YFSETQ. CDR3 length equals 15 residues.

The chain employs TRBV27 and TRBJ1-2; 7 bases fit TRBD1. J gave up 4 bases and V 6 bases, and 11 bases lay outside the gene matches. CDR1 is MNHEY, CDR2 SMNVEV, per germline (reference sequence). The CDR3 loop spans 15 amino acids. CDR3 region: CASRYRQGQFYGYTF. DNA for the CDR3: TGTGCCAGCAGGTACCGACAGGGCCAATTCTATGGCTACACCTTC.

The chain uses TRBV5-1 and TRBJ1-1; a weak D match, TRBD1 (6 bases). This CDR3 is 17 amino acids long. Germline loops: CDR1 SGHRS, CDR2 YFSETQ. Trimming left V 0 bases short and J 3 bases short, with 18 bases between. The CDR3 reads CASSLELSGPGDTEAFF. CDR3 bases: TGCGCCAGCAGCTTGGAGTTATCAGGGCCAGGGGACACTGAAGCTTTCTTT.

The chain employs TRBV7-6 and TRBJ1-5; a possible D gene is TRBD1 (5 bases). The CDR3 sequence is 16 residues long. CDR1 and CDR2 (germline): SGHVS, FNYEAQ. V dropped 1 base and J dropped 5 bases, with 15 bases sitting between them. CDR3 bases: TGTGCCAGCAGCTTAGAGGGCAGGGCTGGAGATCAGCCCCAGCATTTT. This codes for CASSLEGRAGDQPQHF.

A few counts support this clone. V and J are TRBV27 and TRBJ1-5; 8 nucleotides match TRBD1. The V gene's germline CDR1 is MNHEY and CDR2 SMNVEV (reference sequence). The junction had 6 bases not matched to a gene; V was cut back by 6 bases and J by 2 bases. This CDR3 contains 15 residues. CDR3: CASRVRGLGNQPQHF. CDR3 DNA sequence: TGTGCCAGCAGGGTCAGGGGGCTAGGCAATCAGCCCCAGCATTTT.

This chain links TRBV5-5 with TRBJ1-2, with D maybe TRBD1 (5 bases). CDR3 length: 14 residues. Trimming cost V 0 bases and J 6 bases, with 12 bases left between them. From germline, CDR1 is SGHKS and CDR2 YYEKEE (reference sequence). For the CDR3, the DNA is TGTGCCAGCAGCTTGGCCGCAGGGATGAATGGCTACACCTTC. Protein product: CASSLAAGMNGYTF.

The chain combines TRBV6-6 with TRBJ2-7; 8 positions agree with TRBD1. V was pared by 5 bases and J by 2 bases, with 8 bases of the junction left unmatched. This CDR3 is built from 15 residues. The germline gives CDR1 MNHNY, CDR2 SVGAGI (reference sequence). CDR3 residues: CASSADREGAYEQYF. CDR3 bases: TGTGCCAGCAGTGCGGACAGGGAAGGAGCCTACGAGCAGTACTTC.

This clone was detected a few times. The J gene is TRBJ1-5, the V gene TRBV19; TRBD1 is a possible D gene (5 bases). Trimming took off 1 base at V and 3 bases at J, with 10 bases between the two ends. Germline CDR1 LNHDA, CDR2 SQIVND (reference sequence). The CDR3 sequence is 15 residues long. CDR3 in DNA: TGTGCCAGTAGTATAGGGGGCAGCTACAATCAGCCCCAGCATTTT. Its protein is CASSIGGSYNQPQHF.

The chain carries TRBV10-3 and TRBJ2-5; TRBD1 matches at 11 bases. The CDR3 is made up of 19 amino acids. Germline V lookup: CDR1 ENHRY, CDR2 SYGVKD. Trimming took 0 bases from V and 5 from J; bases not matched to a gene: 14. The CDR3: CAISESVVYRTGGRETQYF. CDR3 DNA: TGTGCCATCAGTGAGTCGGTTGTGTATCGGACAGGGGGCAGGGAGACCCAGTACTTC.

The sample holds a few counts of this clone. In DNA, the CDR3 is TGTGCCAGCAGTCGGGATAACTATGGCTACACCTTC. Translated: CASSRDNYGYTF. This sequence joins TRBV2 and TRBJ1-2; D gene ambiguous. CDR3 length equals 12 residues. V was pared by 5 bases and J by 1 base, with 5 bases between. Germline-derived CDR1 and CDR2 are SNHLY and FYNNEI.

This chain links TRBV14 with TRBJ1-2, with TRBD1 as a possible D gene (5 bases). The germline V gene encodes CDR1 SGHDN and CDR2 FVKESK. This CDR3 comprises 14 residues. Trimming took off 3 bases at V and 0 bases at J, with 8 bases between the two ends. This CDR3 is CASSHGDSNYGYTF. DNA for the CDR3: TGTGCCAGCAGCCACGGGGACTCTAACTATGGCTACACCTTC.

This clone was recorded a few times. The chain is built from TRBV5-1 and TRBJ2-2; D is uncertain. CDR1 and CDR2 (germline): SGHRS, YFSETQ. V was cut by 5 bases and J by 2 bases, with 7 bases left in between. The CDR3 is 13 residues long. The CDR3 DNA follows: TGCGCCAGCAGTCCAGGCAACACCGGGGAGCTGTTTTTT. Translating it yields CASSPGNTGELFF.

The CDR3: CASSERGKTGELFF. CDR3 bases: TGTGCCAGTTCGGAAAGGGGAAAGACCGGGGAGCTGTTTTTT. V usage is TRBV5-6 and J usage is TRBJ2-2, with D possibly being TRBD1 (5 bases). The CDR3 spans 14 residues. The germline CDR1 and CDR2 sequences are SGHDT and YYEEEE. The V and J ends lost 8 bases and 5 bases respectively, with 16 bases between them. The variable domain in full, completed from reference TRBV5-6 and TRBJ2-2, reads DAGVTQSPTHLIKTRGQQVTLRCSPKSGHDTVSWYQQALGQGPQFIFQYYEEEERQRGNFPDRFSGHQFPNYSSELNVNALLLGDSALYLCASSERGKTGELFFGEGSRLTVL.

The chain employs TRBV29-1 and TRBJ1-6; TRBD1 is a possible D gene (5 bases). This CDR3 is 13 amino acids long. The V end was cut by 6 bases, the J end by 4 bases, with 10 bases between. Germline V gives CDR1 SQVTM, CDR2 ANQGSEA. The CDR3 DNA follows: TGCAGCGTCTCGGACACATATAATTCACCCCTCCACTTT. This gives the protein CSVSDTYNSPLHF.

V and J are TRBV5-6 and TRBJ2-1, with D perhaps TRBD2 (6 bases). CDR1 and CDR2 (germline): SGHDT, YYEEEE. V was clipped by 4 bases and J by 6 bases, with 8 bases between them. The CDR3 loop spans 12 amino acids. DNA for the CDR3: TGTGCCAGCAGCCGACTAGGCAATGAGCAGTTCTTC. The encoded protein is CASSRLGNEQFF.